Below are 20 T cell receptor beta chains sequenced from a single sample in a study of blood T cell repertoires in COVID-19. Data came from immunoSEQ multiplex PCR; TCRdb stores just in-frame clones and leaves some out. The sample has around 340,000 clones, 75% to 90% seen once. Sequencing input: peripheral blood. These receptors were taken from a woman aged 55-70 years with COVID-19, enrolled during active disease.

The CDR3 spells CASSITGIAEAFF. CDR3 DNA: TGTGCCAGCAGCATTACAGGGATCGCTGAAGCTTTCTTT. V and J are TRBV5-5 and TRBJ1-1; tentatively, D is TRBD1 (6 bases). CDR1 SGHKS and CDR2 YYEKEE come from the germline V gene (reference sequence). Trimming cost V 4 bases and J 6 bases, with 13 bases left between them. CDR3 length: 13 amino acids. Drawing the rest from reference TRBV5-5 and TRBJ1-1, the complete variable domain is DAGVTQSPTHLIKTRGQQVTLRCSPISGHKSVSWYQQVLGQGPQFIFQYYEKEERGRGNFPDRFSARQFPNYSSELNVNALLLGDSALYLCASSITGIAEAFFGQGTRLTVV.

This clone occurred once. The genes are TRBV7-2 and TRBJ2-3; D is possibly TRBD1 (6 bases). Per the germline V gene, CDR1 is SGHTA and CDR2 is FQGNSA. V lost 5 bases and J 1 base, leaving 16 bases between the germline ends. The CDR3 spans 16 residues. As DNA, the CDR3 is TGTGCCAGCAGCCAGATACAGGGAGAGGGCACAGATACGCAGTATTTT. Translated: CASSQIQGEGTDTQYF.

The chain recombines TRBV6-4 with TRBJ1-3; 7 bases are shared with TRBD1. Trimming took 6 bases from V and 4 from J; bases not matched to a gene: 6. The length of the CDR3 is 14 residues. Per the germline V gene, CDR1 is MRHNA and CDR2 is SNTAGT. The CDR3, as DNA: TGTGCCAGCAGGCATACAGGGGACGGAAACACCATATATTTT. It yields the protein CASRHTGDGNTIYF.

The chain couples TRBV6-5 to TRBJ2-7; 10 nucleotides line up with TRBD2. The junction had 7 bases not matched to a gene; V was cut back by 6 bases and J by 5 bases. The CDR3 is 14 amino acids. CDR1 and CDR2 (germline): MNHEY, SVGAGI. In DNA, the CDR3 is TGTGCCAGCAGCCGTGGGACTAGCGCCAACGAGCAGTACTTC. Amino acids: CASSRGTSANEQYF.

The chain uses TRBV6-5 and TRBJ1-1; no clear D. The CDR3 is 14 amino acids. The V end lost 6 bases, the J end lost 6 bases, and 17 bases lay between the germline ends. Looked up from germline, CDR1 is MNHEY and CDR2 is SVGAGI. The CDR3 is CASSQYRSEAEAFF. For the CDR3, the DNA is TGTGCCAGCAGCCAATACCGTTCGGAGGCTGAAGCTTTCTTT.

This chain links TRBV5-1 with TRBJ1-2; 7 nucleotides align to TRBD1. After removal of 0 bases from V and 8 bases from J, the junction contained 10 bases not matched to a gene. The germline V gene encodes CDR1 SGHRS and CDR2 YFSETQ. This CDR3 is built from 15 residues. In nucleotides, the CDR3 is TGCGCCAGCAGCTTGGGACAGGGTGTAACGCGGGGCTACACCTTC. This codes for CASSLGQGVTRGYTF.

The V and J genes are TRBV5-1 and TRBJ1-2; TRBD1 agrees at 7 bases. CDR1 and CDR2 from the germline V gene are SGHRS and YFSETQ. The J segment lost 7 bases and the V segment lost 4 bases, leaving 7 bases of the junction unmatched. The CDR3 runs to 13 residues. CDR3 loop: CASSLQGDGGYTF. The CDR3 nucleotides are TGCGCCAGCAGCCTTCAGGGGGATGGTGGCTACACCTTC.

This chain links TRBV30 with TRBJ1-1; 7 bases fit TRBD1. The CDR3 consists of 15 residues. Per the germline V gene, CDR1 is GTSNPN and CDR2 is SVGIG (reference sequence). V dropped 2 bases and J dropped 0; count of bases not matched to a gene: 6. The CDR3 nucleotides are TGTGCCTGGAGTTCTTACAGGGGAATGAACACTGAAGCTTTCTTT. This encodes CAWSSYRGMNTEAFF.

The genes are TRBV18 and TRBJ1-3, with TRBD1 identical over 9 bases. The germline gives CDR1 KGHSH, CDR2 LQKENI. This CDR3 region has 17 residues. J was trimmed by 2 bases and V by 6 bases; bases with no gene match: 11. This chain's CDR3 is CASSREAGTGPGNTIYF. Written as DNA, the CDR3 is TGTGCCAGCTCGCGGGAGGCCGGGACAGGGCCTGGAAACACCATATATTTT.

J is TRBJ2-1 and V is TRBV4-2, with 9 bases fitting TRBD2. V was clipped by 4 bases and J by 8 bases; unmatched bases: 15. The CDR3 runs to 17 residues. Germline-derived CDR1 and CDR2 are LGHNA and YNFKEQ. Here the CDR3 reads CASSPRGLRGGLYEQFF. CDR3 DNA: TGTGCCAGCAGCCCCCGCGGGTTGCGGGGGGGCCTTTATGAGCAGTTCTTC.

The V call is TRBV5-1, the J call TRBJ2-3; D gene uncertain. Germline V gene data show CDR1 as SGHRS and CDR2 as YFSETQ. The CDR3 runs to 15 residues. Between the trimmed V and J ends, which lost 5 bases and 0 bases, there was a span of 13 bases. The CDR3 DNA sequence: TGCGCCAGCAGTATCGGCAGGCCGAGCACAGATACGCAGTATTTT. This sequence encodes CASSIGRPSTDTQYF.

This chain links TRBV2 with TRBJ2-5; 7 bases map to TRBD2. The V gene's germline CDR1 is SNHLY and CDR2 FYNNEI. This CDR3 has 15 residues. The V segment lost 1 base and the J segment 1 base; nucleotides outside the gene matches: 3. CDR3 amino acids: CASSEGGGTQETQYF. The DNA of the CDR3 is TGTGCCAGCAGTGAAGGGGGGGGGACCCAAGAGACCCAGTACTTC.

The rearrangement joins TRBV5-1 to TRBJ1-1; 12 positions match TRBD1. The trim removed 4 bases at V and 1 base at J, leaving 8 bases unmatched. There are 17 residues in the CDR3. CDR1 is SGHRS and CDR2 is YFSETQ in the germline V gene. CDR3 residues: CASSTVPGQGANTEAFF. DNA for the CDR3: TGCGCCAGCAGCACCGTCCCGGGACAGGGGGCGAACACTGAAGCTTTCTTT.

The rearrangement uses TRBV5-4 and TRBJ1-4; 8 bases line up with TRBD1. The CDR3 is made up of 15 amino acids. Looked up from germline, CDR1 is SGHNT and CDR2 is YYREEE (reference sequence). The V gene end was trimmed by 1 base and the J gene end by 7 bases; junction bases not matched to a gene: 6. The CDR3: CASSLKQGAGEKLFF. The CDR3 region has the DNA TGTGCCAGCAGCTTGAAGCAGGGGGCCGGTGAAAAACTGTTTTTT.

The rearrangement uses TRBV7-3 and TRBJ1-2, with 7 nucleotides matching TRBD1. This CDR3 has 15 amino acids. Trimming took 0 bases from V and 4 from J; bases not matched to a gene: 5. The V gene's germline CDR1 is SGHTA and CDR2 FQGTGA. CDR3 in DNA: TGTGCCAGCAGCTTAACGGCCGACAGGGCCTATGGCTACACCTTC. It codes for CASSLTADRAYGYTF.

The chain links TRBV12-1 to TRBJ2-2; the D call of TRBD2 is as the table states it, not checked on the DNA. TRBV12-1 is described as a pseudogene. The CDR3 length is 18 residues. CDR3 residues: CASSSFGLAGTETGELFF. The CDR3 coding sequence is TGTGCCAGCAGCTCCTTCGGACTAGCGGGGACTGAGACCGGGGAGCTGTTTTTT.

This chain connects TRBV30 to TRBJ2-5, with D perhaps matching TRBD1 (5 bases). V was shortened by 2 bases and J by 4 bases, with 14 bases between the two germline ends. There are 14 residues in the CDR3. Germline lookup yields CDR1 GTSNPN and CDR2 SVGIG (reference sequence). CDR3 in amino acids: CAWSLGVIRETQYF. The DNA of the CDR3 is TGTGCCTGGAGTCTAGGGGTTATAAGAGAGACCCAGTACTTC.

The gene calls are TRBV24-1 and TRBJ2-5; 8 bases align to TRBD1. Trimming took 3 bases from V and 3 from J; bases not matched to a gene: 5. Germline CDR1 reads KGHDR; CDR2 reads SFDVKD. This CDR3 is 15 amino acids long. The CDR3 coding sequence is TGTGCCACCAGTGATCAACAGGGGGGTAAAGAGACCCAGTACTTC. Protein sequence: CATSDQQGGKETQYF.

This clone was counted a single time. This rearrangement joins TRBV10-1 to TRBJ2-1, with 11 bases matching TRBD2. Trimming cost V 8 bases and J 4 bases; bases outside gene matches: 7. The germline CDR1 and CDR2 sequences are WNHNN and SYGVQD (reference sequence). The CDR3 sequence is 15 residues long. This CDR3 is CASSPSGGSYNEQFF. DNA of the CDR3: TGCGCCAGCTCTCCTAGCGGGGGGTCTTACAATGAGCAGTTCTTC.

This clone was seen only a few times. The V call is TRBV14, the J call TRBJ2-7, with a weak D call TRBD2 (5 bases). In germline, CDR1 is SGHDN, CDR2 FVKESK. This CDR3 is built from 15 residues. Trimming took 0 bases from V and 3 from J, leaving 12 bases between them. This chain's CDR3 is CASSQDEGLVYEQYF. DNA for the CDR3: TGTGCCAGCAGCCAAGATGAGGGATTGGTCTACGAGCAGTACTTC.